This TCR beta chain was captured by sequencing in a study of T cell responses to AZD1222 COVID-19 vaccine. Here immunoSEQ multiplex PCR was the method, and the copy in TCRdb shows in-frame clones only, minus some. The sample records about 150,000 clones, around nine tenths being singletons. Investigators merged groups given second doses at roughly 4 or roughly 12 weeks. Study-wide findings and caveats: Distributed over spike, vaccine-associated CD4 TCRs predominated at 160-218 and 743-854. Every sample of the repertoires postdated the peak T cell response. Elevations in Spike-specific TCR breadth and depth followed administration of two AZD1222 doses.

This clone was detected a few times. The antigen is not known. This CDR3 region has 18 residues. Per germline, CDR1 LGHDT and CDR2 YNNKEL (reference sequence). Trimming stripped 1 base from V and 4 bases from J, with 22 bases between. Sequencing used peripheral blood, obtained 28 days after the second AZD1222 dose. The receptor was derived from an adult who received the AZD1222 COVID-19 vaccine. This chain links TRBV3-1 (or the pseudogene TRBV3-2) with TRBJ1-2; no clear D gene. The DNA for the CDR3 is TGTGCCAGCAGCCAAGGGTGGCTTAGATCCCCGGAGGGCTATGGCTACACCTTC. The encoded protein is CASSQGWLRSPEGYGYTF.